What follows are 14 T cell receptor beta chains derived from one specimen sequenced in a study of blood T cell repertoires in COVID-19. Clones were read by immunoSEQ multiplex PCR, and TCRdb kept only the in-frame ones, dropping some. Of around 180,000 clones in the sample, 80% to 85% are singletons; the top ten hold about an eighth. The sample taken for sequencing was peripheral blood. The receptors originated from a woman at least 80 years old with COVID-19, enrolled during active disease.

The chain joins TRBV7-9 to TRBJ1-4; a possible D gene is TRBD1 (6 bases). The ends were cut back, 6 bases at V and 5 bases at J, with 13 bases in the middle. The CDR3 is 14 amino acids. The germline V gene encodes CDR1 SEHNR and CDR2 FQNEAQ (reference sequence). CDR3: CASSEQGVNEKLFF. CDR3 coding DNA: TGTGCCAGCAGTGAACAGGGAGTAAATGAAAAACTGTTTTTT.

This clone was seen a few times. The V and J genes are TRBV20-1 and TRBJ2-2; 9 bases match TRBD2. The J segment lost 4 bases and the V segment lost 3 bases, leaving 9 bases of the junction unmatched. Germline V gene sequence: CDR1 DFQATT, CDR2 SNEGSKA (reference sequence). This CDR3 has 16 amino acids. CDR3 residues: CSASLSGRGGTGELFF. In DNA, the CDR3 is TGCAGTGCTAGTCTTAGCGGGAGAGGGGGCACCGGGGAGCTGTTTTTT.

CDR3 sequence reads: CASSVRRGGDTQYF. The CDR3 DNA is TGTGCCAGCAGTGTCCGACGCGGTGGGGATACGCAGTATTTT. The V and J genes are TRBV2 and TRBJ2-3; D ambiguous. V was clipped by 4 bases and J by 6 bases, with 14 bases between them. Per germline, CDR1 SNHLY and CDR2 FYNNEI. This CDR3 region has 14 residues.

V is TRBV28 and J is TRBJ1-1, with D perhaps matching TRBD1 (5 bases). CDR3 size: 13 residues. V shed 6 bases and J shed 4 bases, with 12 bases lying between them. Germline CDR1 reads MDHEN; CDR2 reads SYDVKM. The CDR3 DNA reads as TGTGCCAGCAGCCTGGGGGGAATCACTGAAGCTTTCTTT. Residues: CASSLGGITEAFF.

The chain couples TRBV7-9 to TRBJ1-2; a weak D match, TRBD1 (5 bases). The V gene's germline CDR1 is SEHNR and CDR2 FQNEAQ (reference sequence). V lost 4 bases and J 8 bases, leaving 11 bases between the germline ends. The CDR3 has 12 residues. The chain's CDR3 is CASSWQGYGYTF. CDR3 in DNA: TGTGCCAGCAGCTGGCAGGGCTACGGCTACACCTTC.

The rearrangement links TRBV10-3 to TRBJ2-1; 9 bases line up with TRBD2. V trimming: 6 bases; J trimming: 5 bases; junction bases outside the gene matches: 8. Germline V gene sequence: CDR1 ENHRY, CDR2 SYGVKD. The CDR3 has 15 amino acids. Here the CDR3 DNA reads TGTGCCATCAGCGGGCGGCGGGGGGGCGACAATGAGCAGTTCTTC. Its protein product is CAISGRRGGDNEQFF.

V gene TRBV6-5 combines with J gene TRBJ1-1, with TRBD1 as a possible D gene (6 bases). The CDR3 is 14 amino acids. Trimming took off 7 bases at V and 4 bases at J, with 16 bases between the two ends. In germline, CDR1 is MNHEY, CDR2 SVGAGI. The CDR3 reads CASTPQGPVTEAFF. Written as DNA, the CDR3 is TGTGCCAGCACCCCACAGGGACCAGTCACTGAAGCTTTCTTT.

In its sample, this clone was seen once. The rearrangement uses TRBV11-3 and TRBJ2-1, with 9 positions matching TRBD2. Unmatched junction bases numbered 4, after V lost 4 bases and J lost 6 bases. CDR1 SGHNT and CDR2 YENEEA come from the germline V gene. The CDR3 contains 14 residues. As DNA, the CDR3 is TGTGCCAGCAGCTCAGCGGGAGGACTCAATGAGCAGTTCTTC. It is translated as CASSSAGGLNEQFF.

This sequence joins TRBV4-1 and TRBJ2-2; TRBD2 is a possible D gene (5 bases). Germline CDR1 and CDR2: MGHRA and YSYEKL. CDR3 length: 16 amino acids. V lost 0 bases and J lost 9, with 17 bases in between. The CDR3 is CASSQEKLGGTRELFF. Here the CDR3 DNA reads TGCGCCAGCAGCCAAGAAAAATTAGGAGGTACCAGGGAGCTGTTTTTT.

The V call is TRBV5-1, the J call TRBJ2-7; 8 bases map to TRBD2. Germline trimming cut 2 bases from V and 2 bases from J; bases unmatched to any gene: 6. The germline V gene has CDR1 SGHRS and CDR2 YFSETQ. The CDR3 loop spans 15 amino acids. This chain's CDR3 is CASSLKAGVAYEQYF. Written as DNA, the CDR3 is TGCGCCAGCAGCTTAAAAGCGGGGGTTGCCTACGAGCAGTACTTC.

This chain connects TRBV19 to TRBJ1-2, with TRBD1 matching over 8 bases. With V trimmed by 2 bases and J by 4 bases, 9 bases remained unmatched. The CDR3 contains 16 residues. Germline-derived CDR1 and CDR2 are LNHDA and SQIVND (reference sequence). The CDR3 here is CASSIRGRGLGYGYTF. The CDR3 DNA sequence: TGTGCCAGTAGTATACGAGGCAGGGGGCTCGGCTATGGCTACACCTTC.

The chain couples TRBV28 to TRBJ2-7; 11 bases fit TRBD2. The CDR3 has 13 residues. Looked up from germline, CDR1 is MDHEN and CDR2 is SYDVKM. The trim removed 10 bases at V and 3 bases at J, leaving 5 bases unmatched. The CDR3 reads CATGLAGNYEQYF. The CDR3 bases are TGTGCCACCGGACTAGCGGGTAACTACGAGCAGTACTTC.

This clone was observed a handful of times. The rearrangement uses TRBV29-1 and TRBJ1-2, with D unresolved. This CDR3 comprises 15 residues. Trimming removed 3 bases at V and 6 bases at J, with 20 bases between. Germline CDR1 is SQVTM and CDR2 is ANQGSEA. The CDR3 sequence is CSVEEDGMTNDGYTF. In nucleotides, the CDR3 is TGCAGCGTTGAGGAGGACGGGATGACGAACGATGGCTACACCTTC.

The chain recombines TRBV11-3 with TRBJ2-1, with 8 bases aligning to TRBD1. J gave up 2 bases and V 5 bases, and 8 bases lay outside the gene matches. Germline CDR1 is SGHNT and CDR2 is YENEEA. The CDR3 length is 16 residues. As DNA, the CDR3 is TGTGCCAGCAGCCCCGGACAGGGTAAACCCTACAATGAGCAGTTCTTC. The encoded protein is CASSPGQGKPYNEQFF.